This T cell receptor beta chain was captured in a study of PD-1 blockade in classical Hodgkin lymphoma (dated by TCRdb to the early 2020s). Regarding the research as a whole: Nivolumab dosing was 3 mg/kg intravenously every 2 weeks, continuing until either disease progression or unacceptable toxicity. The study used CyTOF and TCR beta sequencing to define a peripheral blood immune signature of response to PD-1 blockade in classical Hodgkin lymphoma. What the study reported, not specific to this receptor: Trial patients achieving complete response had baseline diversity similar to newly diagnosed patients, whereas partial responders and progressors had significantly lower diversity. By C4D1, a significant rise was seen in CD4+ TCR diversity but not in CD8+ TCR diversity (p=0.0027 vs p=0.16), and the rise was most apparent among complete responders (p=0.02). Diversity was lower in patients who began nivolumab less than 1 year after ASCT, so these patients were left out of later analyses to avoid confounding by immune reconstitution. Baseline TCR diversity was reported to be lower in newly diagnosed patients than in healthy donors and to be lower still in relapsed/refractory patients. The study was restricted to a single clinical trial cohort, and the causes of repertoire differences, possibly disease activity or prior therapy, were left undefined.

V loses 5 bases, J loses 2 bases, and the germline ends lie 16 bases apart. CDR1 and CDR2 are drawn from the germline V gene (reference sequence): LNHDA, SQIVND. The CDR3 holds 16 amino acids from the cysteine to the phenylalanine. Just the 48-base CDR3 DNA is kept, in frame starting at base 1. This clone is a singleton in its sample. The antigen this receptor binds is unknown. No much larger clone is present one base from it, and per-base qualities are unavailable. The Qiagen DNeasy kit was used to extract genomic DNA both from unsorted PBMCs and from the negatively selected CD4+ and CD8+ fractions. TCR beta CDR3 regions were subjected to amplification by immunoSEQ multiplex PCR with primers that anneal to V and J segments. A synthetic immune receptor repertoire was used to minimize amplification bias, and any residual bias was removed computationally once sequencing was done. The authors' pipeline ran thus. Custom Python scripts were used to quantify repertoire diversity as the Shannon entropy index. The unsorted, CD4+ and CD8+ repertoires were each analyzed separately, with the exception of combined analyses, where CD4+ and CD8+ sequences were merged in silico. Clonal expansion was defined as at least a 2-fold frequency increase after treatment relative to C1D1, with a pseudocount of 0.5 for undetected baseline clones. Singleton clones were defined as clones with 0 or 1 copy at C1D1, and non-singleton clones were defined as clones with 2 or more copies. Clones expanded in unsorted samples were annotated as CD4+, CD8+ or unknown by matching protein sequences in sorted samples from the same patient. Wilcoxon tests on paired samples were used to test changes in diversity from C1D1 to C4D1. TCRdb mirrors the immuneACCESS table, restricted to in-frame sequences. Some clones are absent from its copies; in checked studies, under half trace to an unresolved V gene, and the reason for the others is unknown. V and J calls and clone size are as listed in that table; D and trimming were resolved from the DNA. In this sample the table shows about 100,000 clones, around 89% of which occur a single time. The biggest ten clones account for 5% to 7.5% of the sample.

The sample's time point label is to be understood as: cycle 2 day 1 (C2D1) of nivolumab. Relapse after autologous stem cell transplantation had occurred in all trial patients, and cohorts A, B and C were distinguished by prior brentuximab vedotin exposure. The trial cohort comprised some 60 patients with relapsed/refractory classical Hodgkin lymphoma whose best overall responses were complete response, partial response or progressive disease. In the multi-cohort phase II CheckMate 205 trial, trial patients received single-agent nivolumab. An independent review committee assessed best overall response by applying the 2007 International Working Group response criteria. Trial PBMCs were collected just before the start of nivolumab (C1D1) and during therapy at cycle 2 day 1 and cycle 4 day 1. Peripheral blood was collected in 8 mL Vacutainer Cell Preparation Tubes, from which PBMCs were isolated by centrifugation and then cryopreserved.

Sequenced material: peripheral blood mononuclear cells (PBMCs), taken before the second cycle of nivolumab. The origin of this receptor is a human donor with classical Hodgkin lymphoma. The chain was built from TRBV19 and TRBJ1-5; TRBD1 is possibly the D segment (5 matching bases). The CDR3 protein is CASSSVGGGRNQPQHF. In nucleotide form, the sequence is TGTGCCAGTAGTTCCGTGGGGGGTGGGCGCAATCAGCCCCAGCATTTT.